A selection of T cell receptor beta chains follows, all from one sample in a study of blood T cell repertoires in COVID-19. Generated by immunoSEQ multiplex PCR, the TCRdb table keeps only in-frame clones and is missing some. The profile shows 200,000 to 300,000 clones, about 86% of them singletons. Sequencing was performed on peripheral blood. These receptors came from a man between 60 and 70 years old with acute or convalescent COVID-19. The CDR3 runs from the conserved cysteine through the conserved F or W. The D gene is left open where the match is weak. Part of the rows lack a size; the others show once, few, many or a class for expanded clones.

clone size: .
D gene: .
J gene: TRBJ1-5
V gene: TRBV11-2
CDR3 length: 13
CDR3 DNA: TGTGCCAGCAGCTCCGGAGGGGATCAGCCCCAGCATTTT
CDR3 protein: CASSSGGDQPQHF

clone size: .
D gene: TRBD2
J gene: TRBJ2-3
V gene: TRBV30
CDR3 length: 13
CDR3 DNA: TGTGCCTGGGAGCTAGCGGGAGCAGATACGCAGTATTTT
CDR3 protein: CAWELAGADTQYF

clone size: .
D gene: .
J gene: TRBJ1-1
V gene: TRBV19
CDR3 length: 11
CDR3 DNA: TGTGCCCGAGGAGGGACCGCGTGCTCTTTCTTT
CDR3 protein: CARGGTACSFF

clone size: .
D gene: .
J gene: TRBJ1-5
V gene: TRBV27
CDR3 length: 15
CDR3 DNA: TGTGCCAGCAAGTCACAGGGCTTGGGCAATCAGCCCCAGCATTTT
CDR3 protein: CASKSQGLGNQPQHF

clone size: .
D gene: .
J gene: TRBJ2-1
V gene: TRBV5-3
CDR3 length: 13
CDR3 DNA: TGTGCCAGACCGACAGTACACTACAATGAGCAGTTCTTC
CDR3 protein: CARPTVHYNEQFF

clone size: .
D gene: .
J gene: TRBJ2-5
V gene: TRBV5-1
CDR3 length: 14
CDR3 DNA: TGCGCCAGCAGCTTGTCGCAGGGTCAAGAGACCCAGTACTTC
CDR3 protein: CASSLSQGQETQYF

clone size: .
D gene: .
J gene: TRBJ2-3
V gene: TRBV7-8
CDR3 length: 14
CDR3 DNA: TGTGCCAGCAGCTTATGGTCAGCCGGCGGGGCGCAGTATTTT
CDR3 protein: CASSLWSAGGAQYF

clone size: .
D gene: TRBD1
J gene: TRBJ1-4
V gene: TRBV28
CDR3 length: 16
CDR3 DNA: TGTGCCAGCAGCGCACCCCGACAGGGGCATAATGAAAAACTGTTTTTT
CDR3 protein: CASSAPRQGHNEKLFF

clone size: .
D gene: TRBD2
J gene: TRBJ2-4
V gene: TRBV11-2
CDR3 length: 15
CDR3 DNA: TGTGCCAGCAGCTCACTTATTGGGACTAGCGGGCTTCAGTACTTC
CDR3 protein: CASSSLIGTSGLQYF

clone size: .
D gene: .
J gene: TRBJ2-7
V gene: TRBV6-2/TRBV6-3
CDR3 length: 17
CDR3 DNA: TGTGCCAGCAGTAAAAGATCAGGCCACCAGAGCTCCTACGAGCAGTACTTC
CDR3 protein: CASSKRSGHQSSYEQYF

clone size: .
D gene: TRBD1
J gene: TRBJ1-2
V gene: TRBV20-1
CDR3 length: 15
CDR3 DNA: TGCAGTGCTAGTTCGGACAGGGGTTTGAGCTATGGCTACACCTTC
CDR3 protein: CSASSDRGLSYGYTF

clone size: once
D gene: .
J gene: TRBJ2-6
V gene: TRBV11-3
CDR3 length: 15
CDR3 DNA: TGTGCCAGCAGCTCTGGCGGCTCTGGGGCCAACGTCCTGACTTTC
CDR3 protein: CASSSGGSGANVLTF

clone size: .
D gene: TRBD2
J gene: TRBJ2-1
V gene: TRBV7-9
CDR3 length: 16
CDR3 DNA: TGTGCCAGCAGCTTAGGTCTGACTAGCGGGAGGAATGAGCAGTTCTTC
CDR3 protein: CASSLGLTSGRNEQFF

clone size: .
D gene: TRBD2
J gene: TRBJ2-1
V gene: TRBV18
CDR3 length: 17
CDR3 DNA: TGTGCCAGCTCAAGCCTCACTAGCGCGAGCTCCTACAATGAGCAGTTCTTC
CDR3 protein: CASSSLTSASSYNEQFF

clone size: .
D gene: TRBD2
J gene: TRBJ2-3
V gene: TRBV6-5
CDR3 length: 15
CDR3 DNA: TGTGCCAGCAGGGAGGGACTAGCTTTGACAGATACGCAGTATTTT
CDR3 protein: CASREGLALTDTQYF

clone size: .
D gene: .
J gene: TRBJ1-2
V gene: TRBV28
CDR3 length: 14
CDR3 DNA: TGTGCCAGCAGTGACGGGGGACTTCACTATGGCTACACCTTC
CDR3 protein: CASSDGGLHYGYTF

clone size: .
D gene: TRBD1
J gene: TRBJ1-3
V gene: TRBV9
CDR3 length: 17
CDR3 DNA: TGTGCCAGCAGCGTAGGAGGGGACAGGGTCCTTGGAAACACCATATATTTT
CDR3 protein: CASSVGGDRVLGNTIYF

clone size: .
D gene: .
J gene: TRBJ2-5
V gene: TRBV5-1
CDR3 length: 15
CDR3 DNA: TGCGCCAGCAGCTTGGCGGGAGTGTCCCAAGAGACCCAGTACTTC
CDR3 protein: CASSLAGVSQETQYF

clone size: .
D gene: TRBD2
J gene: TRBJ2-7
V gene: TRBV12-5
CDR3 length: 19
CDR3 DNA: TGTGCTAGTGGTTTGGTAATTGGACTAGCGGGACGATTAGGCTACGAGCAGTACTTC
CDR3 protein: CASGLVIGLAGRLGYEQYF

clone size: .
D gene: TRBD1
J gene: TRBJ2-4
V gene: TRBV30
CDR3 length: 15
CDR3 DNA: TGTGCCTGGACTAGAGGACAGGGTGGGGGGAACATTCAGTACTTC
CDR3 protein: CAWTRGQGGGNIQYF

clone size: many
D gene: TRBD1
J gene: TRBJ1-2
V gene: TRBV20-1
CDR3 length: 11
CDR3 DNA: TGCAGTGCTAGGGACAGGTTTGGCTACACCTTC
CDR3 protein: CSARDRFGYTF

clone size: .
D gene: .
J gene: TRBJ1-4
V gene: TRBV2
CDR3 length: 16
CDR3 DNA: TGTGCCAGCAGCCAATTGACCCAGGCGACTAATGAAAAACTGTTTTTT
CDR3 protein: CASSQLTQATNEKLFF

clone size: .
D gene: TRBD1
J gene: TRBJ1-5
V gene: TRBV2
CDR3 length: 14
CDR3 DNA: TGTGCCAGCAGTGGACAGGGAGTCCATCAGCCCCAGCATTTT
CDR3 protein: CASSGQGVHQPQHF

clone size: .
D gene: TRBD2
J gene: TRBJ2-1
V gene: TRBV4-3
CDR3 length: 17
CDR3 DNA: TGCGCCAGCAGCCAAGATCTTGCGGGACTAATACCCAATGAGCAGTTCTTC
CDR3 protein: CASSQDLAGLIPNEQFF

clone size: .
D gene: .
J gene: TRBJ2-1
V gene: TRBV6-6
CDR3 length: 11
CDR3 DNA: TGTGCCAGCAAGGAGGAGTACGAGCAGTTCTTC
CDR3 protein: CASKEEYEQFF

clone size: .
D gene: TRBD1
J gene: TRBJ1-6
V gene: TRBV9
CDR3 length: 14
CDR3 DNA: TGTGCCAGCAGCGAGGGGACAGCCTCTCGTACCCTCCACTTT
CDR3 protein: CASSEGTASRTLHF

clone size: .
D gene: TRBD2
J gene: TRBJ2-5
V gene: TRBV11-3
CDR3 length: 15
CDR3 DNA: TGTGCCAGCAGCTTCCCTAGCGGGAGTCAAGAGACCCAGTACTTC
CDR3 protein: CASSFPSGSQETQYF

clone size: .
D gene: TRBD2
J gene: TRBJ2-7
V gene: TRBV28
CDR3 length: 13
CDR3 DNA: TGTGCCAGCAGTTTCGGGGGGACCTACGAGCAGTACTTC
CDR3 protein: CASSFGGTYEQYF

clone size: .
D gene: TRBD1
J gene: TRBJ1-1
V gene: TRBV11-2
CDR3 length: 15
CDR3 DNA: TGTGCCAGCAGCTTAGATGGCAGGGGGCCCACTGAAGCTTTCTTT
CDR3 protein: CASSLDGRGPTEAFF

clone size: .
D gene: TRBD1
J gene: TRBJ2-1
V gene: TRBV7-9
CDR3 length: 15
CDR3 DNA: TGTGCCAGCAGCTGGGGACAGGGGGCGGACAATGAGCAGTTCTTC
CDR3 protein: CASSWGQGADNEQFF

clone size: .
D gene: .
J gene: TRBJ2-2
V gene: TRBV5-1
CDR3 length: 13
CDR3 DNA: TGCGCCAGCAGCTTGGATGTCCTCGGGGAGCTGTTTTTT
CDR3 protein: CASSLDVLGELFF

clone size: .
D gene: .
J gene: TRBJ2-7
V gene: TRBV4-2
CDR3 length: 15
CDR3 DNA: TGTGCCAGCAGCCAAGATATCGAGGAATTCTACGAGCAGTACTTC
CDR3 protein: CASSQDIEEFYEQYF

clone size: .
D gene: .
J gene: TRBJ1-3
V gene: TRBV28
CDR3 length: 15
CDR3 DNA: TGTGCCAGCAGTGAACACCTGCCCTCTGGAAACACCATATATTTT
CDR3 protein: CASSEHLPSGNTIYF

clone size: once
D gene: .
J gene: TRBJ2-7
V gene: TRBV7-2
CDR3 length: 13
CDR3 DNA: TGTGCCAGCAGCCGCCGGGACTTCTACGAGCAGTACTTC
CDR3 protein: CASSRRDFYEQYF

clone size: .
D gene: .
J gene: TRBJ1-2
V gene: TRBV11-2
CDR3 length: 14
CDR3 DNA: TGTGCCAGCAGCTTAGGGAGTAACCTCTATGGCTACACCTTC
CDR3 protein: CASSLGSNLYGYTF

clone size: .
D gene: .
J gene: TRBJ1-1
V gene: TRBV6-5
CDR3 length: 14
CDR3 DNA: TGTGCCAGCAGTCCTGCCGGGGGGGGAACTGAAGCTTTCTTT
CDR3 protein: CASSPAGGGTEAFF

clone size: .
D gene: .
J gene: TRBJ2-3
V gene: TRBV3-1/TRBV3-2
CDR3 length: 18
CDR3 DNA: TGTGCCAGCAGCCACTTGGGACGCAGGGGTCGGGTCTCAGATACGCAGTATTTT
CDR3 protein: CASSHLGRRGRVSDTQYF

clone size: .
D gene: TRBD2
J gene: TRBJ2-2
V gene: TRBV18
CDR3 length: 15
CDR3 DNA: TGTGCCAGCTCACCAAGGGCGGGAGCTATCGGGGAGCTGTTTTTT
CDR3 protein: CASSPRAGAIGELFF

clone size: once
D gene: .
J gene: TRBJ2-3
V gene: TRBV5-4
CDR3 length: 17
CDR3 DNA: TGTGCCAGCAGCTTTTTGAGAGGCGGTCTAGGTGCAGATACGCAGTATTTT
CDR3 protein: CASSFLRGGLGADTQYF

clone size: .
D gene: .
J gene: TRBJ1-3
V gene: TRBV7-2
CDR3 length: 16
CDR3 DNA: TGTGCCACCCTATTGGGGGGGACCAGGGCTGGAAACACCATATATTTT
CDR3 protein: CATLLGGTRAGNTIYF

clone size: .
D gene: .
J gene: TRBJ1-2
V gene: TRBV25-1
CDR3 length: 13
CDR3 DNA: TGTGCCAGCAGTAGAGGACAGAACTATGGCTACACCTTC
CDR3 protein: CASSRGQNYGYTF

clone size: .
D gene: TRBD2
J gene: TRBJ2-7
V gene: TRBV14
CDR3 length: 15
CDR3 DNA: TGTGCCAGCAGCCGACGGACTAGCGCGACCTACGAGCAGTACTTC
CDR3 protein: CASSRRTSATYEQYF

clone size: once
D gene: TRBD2
J gene: TRBJ2-1
V gene: TRBV6-5
CDR3 length: 14
CDR3 DNA: TGTGCCGGAACTAGCGGGAGGGCCCTCAATGAGCAGTTCTTC
CDR3 protein: CAGTSGRALNEQFF

clone size: .
D gene: TRBD2
J gene: TRBJ2-7
V gene: TRBV28
CDR3 length: 19
CDR3 DNA: TGTGCCAGCAGTCTCCTATCCGGTCAGACGGAGCGGGGCTCCTACGAGCAGTACTTC
CDR3 protein: CASSLLSGQTERGSYEQYF

clone size: .
D gene: TRBD1
J gene: TRBJ1-2
V gene: TRBV3-1/TRBV3-2
CDR3 length: 10
CDR3 DNA: TGTGCCACCTTAGACAGGGCCTGTCTCTTC
CDR3 protein: CATLDRACLF

clone size: .
D gene: TRBD2
J gene: TRBJ2-3
V gene: TRBV4-1
CDR3 length: 21
CDR3 DNA: TGCGCCAGCAGCCAAATTGTTCCGACTAGCGTCTCCGCCTTGAGCACAGATACGCAGTATTTT
CDR3 protein: CASSQIVPTSVSALSTDTQYF

clone size: .
D gene: .
J gene: TRBJ1-3
V gene: TRBV14
CDR3 length: 12
CDR3 DNA: TGTGCCAGCAGCCAAGTAATAATCCCCCCGGATTTT
CDR3 protein: CASSQVIIPPDF

clone size: .
D gene: .
J gene: TRBJ2-2
V gene: TRBV28
CDR3 length: 14
CDR3 DNA: TGTGCCAGCCAGAAACAGGGGAACACCGGGGAGCTGTTTTTT
CDR3 protein: CASQKQGNTGELFF

clone size: .
D gene: .
J gene: TRBJ1-1
V gene: TRBV3-1/TRBV3-2
CDR3 length: 13
CDR3 DNA: TGTGCCAGCAGCGCGGGCCTGAACACTGAAGCTTTCTTT
CDR3 protein: CASSAGLNTEAFF

clone size: .
D gene: .
J gene: TRBJ1-2
V gene: TRBV7-9
CDR3 length: 16
CDR3 DNA: TGTGCCAGCAGCTTAGGTCCGAGGGAGGCCCCTGATGGCTACACCTTC
CDR3 protein: CASSLGPREAPDGYTF

clone size: .
D gene: TRBD2
J gene: TRBJ2-1
V gene: TRBV27
CDR3 length: 15
CDR3 DNA: TGTGCCAGCAGTTTCCCAGCTAGCGGGGGAGGTGAGCAGTTCTTC
CDR3 protein: CASSFPASGGGEQFF

clone size: .
D gene: TRBD1
J gene: TRBJ1-1
V gene: TRBV29-1
CDR3 length: 12
CDR3 DNA: TGCAGCGCCCGACAGGGTTCCACTGAAGCTTTCTTT
CDR3 protein: CSARQGSTEAFF